Below, 23 T cell receptor beta chains from the same sample are listed, as sequenced in a study of Ad26.COV2.S vaccination and SARS-CoV-2 variants. Treatment described: around 19 received Ad26.COV2.S at low or high dose, single or two shots; 5 received placebo; per-sample allocation not given. Collection of the samples took place on day 63 after the first injection of vaccine or placebo. The protocol was immunoSEQ multiplex PCR, while the TCRdb copy is restricted to in-frame clones and leaves out a portion. The data contain about 400,000 clones, around 92% of them singletons. The sample here was peripheral blood, taken in a trial of Ad26.COV2.S vaccine versus placebo. These receptors were taken from a person between 18 and 59 years old who received the Ad26.COV2.S COVID-19 vaccine or a placebo.

CDR3 sequence: CASIGTGADEQYF. The CDR3 DNA reads TGCGCCAGCATTGGGACAGGGGCCGACGAGCAGTACTTC. The V and J genes are TRBV5-1 and TRBJ2-7, with 10 bases aligning to TRBD1. The length of the CDR3 is 13 residues. V was clipped by 6 bases and J by 5 bases; unmatched bases: 5. Germline V gene sequence: CDR1 SGHRS, CDR2 YFSETQ.

V and J are TRBV27 and TRBJ2-5; tentatively, D is TRBD1 (5 bases). In germline, CDR1 is MNHEY, CDR2 SMNVEV (reference sequence). Trimming left V 5 bases short and J 2 bases short, with 9 bases between. This CDR3 is 13 amino acids long. CDR3 in DNA: TGTGCCAGCAGTCCCAGGGTGCAAGAGACCCAGTACTTC. Its protein product is CASSPRVQETQYF.

The chain joins TRBV28 to TRBJ1-4, with 9 bases fitting TRBD1. CDR3 length: 15 amino acids. The V segment lost 6 bases and the J segment 8 bases; nucleotides outside the gene matches: 10. Per germline, CDR1 MDHEN and CDR2 SYDVKM. The CDR3 DNA reads TGTGCCAGCAGAAATACAGGGGGCTTAGGGGAAAAACTGTTTTTT. The encoded protein is CASRNTGGLGEKLFF. Variable domain in full (rest from reference TRBV28 and TRBJ1-4): DVKVTQSSRYLVKRTGEKVFLECVQDMDHENMFWYRQDPGLGLRLIYFSYDVKMKEKGDIPEGYSVSREKKERFSLILESASTNQTSMYLCASRNTGGLGEKLFFGSGTQLSVL.

In regard to this clone: The sample contains more than one DNA sequence encoding this CDR3. The J gene is TRBJ2-7, the V gene TRBV19, with 10 nucleotides matching TRBD1. The CDR3 extends over 15 amino acids. The J segment lost 2 bases and the V segment lost 3 bases, leaving 4 bases of the junction unmatched. Germline V gives CDR1 LNHDA, CDR2 SQIVND (reference sequence). CDR3: CASSIGTGVPYEQYF. The CDR3 DNA reads TGTGCCAGTAGTATTGGGACAGGGGTTCCCTACGAGCAGTACTTC.

This chain links TRBV20-1 with TRBJ1-6, with D tentatively TRBD1 (6 bases). The CDR3 runs 15 residues. Trimming cost V 3 bases and J 7 bases, with 16 bases left between them. Germline V gene data show CDR1 as DFQATT and CDR2 as SNEGSKA (reference sequence). This chain's CDR3 is CSASSPWDKNSPLHF. CDR3 DNA: TGCAGTGCTAGTAGTCCCTGGGACAAGAATTCACCCCTCCACTTT.

This chain connects TRBV4-3 to TRBJ2-7, with D possibly TRBD1 on 6 matching bases. The CDR3 runs 15 residues. Per the germline V gene, CDR1 is LGHNA and CDR2 is YSLEER. The V and J ends lost 0 bases and 3 bases respectively, with 12 bases between them. CDR3 loop: CASSQDRWDNYEQYF. DNA of the CDR3: TGCGCCAGCAGCCAAGACAGGTGGGACAACTACGAGCAGTACTTC.

This chain links TRBV19 with TRBJ2-7, with 9 nucleotides matching TRBD1. V was pared by 1 base and J by 2 bases, with 3 bases of the junction left unmatched. The CDR3 covers 15 residues. CDR1 and CDR2 from the germline V gene are LNHDA and SQIVND (reference sequence). The CDR3 bases are TGTGCCAGTAGTATAGGGGGACAGGGTACCTACGAGCAGTACTTC. It translates to CASSIGGQGTYEQYF.

V is TRBV9 and J is TRBJ2-7; D is perhaps TRBD1 (7 bases). Trimming shortened V by 3 bases and J by 2 bases, and 12 bases separated the two germline ends. The length of the CDR3 is 14 residues. Germline V gene sequence: CDR1 SGDLS, CDR2 YYNGEE. The CDR3 DNA follows: TGTGCCAGCAGCGGGGGGGACAGCCCCTACGAGCAGTACTTC. Translated, it gives CASSGGDSPYEQYF.

The V call is TRBV5-8, the J call TRBJ1-5, with 8 bases identical to TRBD1. V dropped 3 bases and J dropped 5; count of bases not matched to a gene: 7. The CDR3 has 15 amino acids. Germline loops: CDR1 SGHTS, CDR2 YDEGEE. The DNA of the CDR3 is TGTGCCAGCAGCTCTGGGACAGGACGTCATCAGCCCCAGCATTTT. Protein product: CASSSGTGRHQPQHF.

The chain carries TRBV5-1 and TRBJ2-5; 7 bases match TRBD1. Trimming took 4 bases from V and 4 from J; bases not matched to a gene: 10. Germline CDR1 is SGHRS and CDR2 is YFSETQ. There are 15 residues in the CDR3. CDR3 loop: CASSQTIGGGETQYF. DNA for the CDR3: TGCGCCAGCAGCCAAACAATAGGGGGCGGAGAGACCCAGTACTTC.

This clone was observed a single time. In DNA form, the CDR3 reads TGTGCCAGCAGCGTAGATGGGACAACTAACTATGGCTACACCTTC. This encodes CASSVDGTTNYGYTF. V and J are TRBV9 and TRBJ1-2, with a possible D match to TRBD1 (6 bases). Trimming left V 0 bases short and J 0 bases short, with 9 bases between. The CDR3 is 15 amino acids. Germline-derived CDR1 and CDR2 are SGDLS and YYNGEE. The full variable domain, with the rest looked up from reference TRBV9 and TRBJ1-2, is DSGVTQTPKHLITATGQRVTLRCSPRSGDLSVYWYQQSLDQGLQFLIQYYNGEERAKGNILERFSAQQFPDLHSELNLSSLELGDSALYFCASSVDGTTNYGYTFGSGTRLTVV.

The chain couples TRBV5-1 to TRBJ1-1, with 9 bases matching TRBD1. The CDR3 runs 14 residues. V trimming: 4 bases; J trimming: 4 bases; junction bases outside the gene matches: 5. Germline V gene lookup returns CDR1 SGHRS and CDR2 YFSETQ. CDR3 sequence reads: CASSIGQGFTEAFF. CDR3 nucleotide sequence: TGCGCCAGCAGCATAGGACAGGGGTTCACTGAAGCTTTCTTT.

This chain uses TRBV9 with TRBJ1-3; D possibly corresponds to TRBD1 (5 bases). Per germline, CDR1 SGDLS and CDR2 YYNGEE. The CDR3 extends over 16 amino acids. Trimming stripped 0 bases from V and 6 bases from J, with 16 bases between. The DNA for the CDR3 is TGTGCCAGCAGCGTAGGTGGGACTTTAAGTGTAAACACCATATATTTT. Translated, it gives CASSVGGTLSVNTIYF.

This chain links TRBV29-1 with TRBJ2-7; 10 nucleotides agree with TRBD2. The CDR3 length is 13 residues. Germline-derived CDR1 and CDR2 are SQVTM and ANQGSEA. With 4 bases clipped from V and 4 bases from J, the junction kept 4 bases outside the gene matches. CDR3 sequence reads: CSVVSSGGYEQYF. CDR3 bases: TGCAGCGTTGTCTCTAGCGGGGGATACGAGCAGTACTTC.

This chain uses TRBV19 with TRBJ1-5; no definite D call. The CDR3 has 12 residues. The V gene's germline CDR1 is LNHDA and CDR2 SQIVND (reference sequence). With 7 bases removed from V and 4 bases from J, the gap between germline ends came to 8 bases. The CDR3 coding sequence is TGTGCCAGTAAAGGTGGAAATCAGCCCCAGCATTTT. This encodes CASKGGNQPQHF.

The chain has TRBV15 and TRBJ1-2, with TRBD1 identical over 7 bases. CDR1 LNHNV and CDR2 YYDKDF come from the germline V gene (reference sequence). Unmatched junction bases numbered 9, after V lost 1 base and J lost 7 bases. The CDR3 has 15 residues. The CDR3, as DNA: TGTGCCACCAGCAGAGCAGGGAGGGGGCTACTTGGCTACACCTTC. Protein sequence: CATSRAGRGLLGYTF.

The rearrangement uses TRBV14 and TRBJ1-1, with a possible D match to TRBD1 (6 bases). Trimming left V 4 bases short and J 3 bases short, with 12 bases between. CDR1 and CDR2 from the germline V gene are SGHDN and FVKESK. CDR3 size: 14 residues. CDR3 sequence: CASSLYGQHTEAFF. DNA of the CDR3: TGTGCCAGCAGCCTTTATGGACAGCACACTGAAGCTTTCTTT.

This chain connects TRBV5-4 to TRBJ1-1; D gene ambiguous. This CDR3 spans 14 amino acids. Between the trimmed V and J ends, which lost 0 bases and 1 base, there was a span of 7 bases. CDR1 SGHNT and CDR2 YYREEE come from the germline V gene (reference sequence). The CDR3 loop reads CASSLVGQNTEAFF. CDR3 in DNA: TGTGCCAGCAGCTTGGTAGGGCAGAACACTGAAGCTTTCTTT.

The rearrangement joins TRBV11-2 to TRBJ1-2; no reliable D call. The CDR3 extends over 12 amino acids. Germline V gene data show CDR1 as SGHAT and CDR2 as FQNNGV. V was cut by 1 base and J by 5 bases, with 5 bases left in between. CDR3: CASSLGLYGYTF. CDR3 bases: TGTGCCAGCAGCTTAGGCTTATATGGCTACACCTTC. The whole variable domain, remainder taken from reference TRBV11-2 and TRBJ1-2, is EAGVAQSPRYKIIEKRQSVAFWCNPISGHATLYWYQQILGQGPKLLIQFQNNGVVDDSQLPKDRFSAERLKGVDSTLKIQPAKLEDSAVYLCASSLGLYGYTFGSGTRLTVV.

The V call is TRBV25-1, the J call TRBJ2-4, with D perhaps TRBD2 (5 bases). The CDR3 is made up of 15 amino acids. Germline assignment: CDR1 MGHDK and CDR2 SYGVNS. Trimming took 2 bases from V and 2 from J, leaving 10 bases between them. CDR3 DNA sequence: TGTGCCAGCAGTGAAGACGGGGATACCAAAAACATTCAGTACTTC. Its translation: CASSEDGDTKNIQYF.

The chain has TRBV6-2 or TRBV6-3 and TRBJ2-5, with a tentative D call TRBD1 (5 bases). The CDR3 contains 15 residues. V gave up 5 bases and J gave up 1 base, with 14 bases separating them. CDR1 and CDR2 from the germline V gene are MNHEY and SVGEGT. CDR3 region: CASSHYDSVQETQYF. CDR3 in DNA: TGTGCCAGCAGTCACTATGACAGCGTCCAAGAGACCCAGTACTTC.

V gene TRBV6-2 or TRBV6-3 combines with J gene TRBJ2-7; no firm D call. The CDR3 runs 13 residues. Trimming cost V 0 bases and J 1 base, with 4 bases left between them. Germline CDR1 is MNHEY and CDR2 is SVGEGT. CDR3 in amino acids: CASSYSGSYEQYF. CDR3 bases: TGTGCCAGCAGTTACTCGGGGTCCTACGAGCAGTACTTC.

This chain links TRBV18 with TRBJ1-5, with unresolved D. V was clipped by 2 bases and J by 2 bases, with 16 bases between them. The V gene's germline CDR1 is KGHSH and CDR2 LQKENI. CDR3 length: 17 amino acids. The CDR3 spells CASSPSLTPSGNQPQHF. In DNA form, the CDR3 reads TGTGCCAGCTCACCATCGTTAACCCCGTCGGGCAATCAGCCCCAGCATTTT.